The next 5 T cell receptor beta chains were all read from a single sample in a study of T cell changes during pregnancy in multiple sclerosis. The data were produced by immunoSEQ multiplex PCR, yet TCRdb's version contains in-frame clones alone and is incomplete. The sample carries around 30,000 clones, around 94% recorded once. The sequences come from CD4+ T cells from peripheral blood mononuclear cells, collected in the first trimester of pregnancy. Receptors were obtained from a female donor with multiple sclerosis, enrolled in a pregnancy study.

This chain connects TRBV28 to TRBJ2-1, with 10 nucleotides matching TRBD2. V dropped 8 bases and J dropped 3; count of bases not matched to a gene: 4. The CDR3 sequence is 14 residues long. Per germline, CDR1 MDHEN and CDR2 SYDVKM. The CDR3 here is CASLGTSDYNEQFF. In nucleotides, the CDR3 is TGTGCCAGCTTGGGGACTAGCGACTACAATGAGCAGTTCTTC. Full variable domain (rest looked up from reference TRBV28 and TRBJ2-1): DVKVTQSSRYLVKRTGEKVFLECVQDMDHENMFWYRQDPGLGLRLIYFSYDVKMKEKGDIPEGYSVSREKKERFSLILESASTNQTSMYLCASLGTSDYNEQFFGPGTRLTVL.

DNA of the CDR3: TGTGCCAGCAGCCGAGACAGTGGGTACAATGAGCAGTTCTTC. Its protein is CASSRDSGYNEQFF. V and J are TRBV27 and TRBJ2-1; a possible D gene is TRBD1 (5 bases). Germline CDR1 and CDR2: MNHEY and SMNVEV (reference sequence). V was cut by 6 bases and J by 4 bases, with 13 bases left in between. The CDR3 sequence is 14 residues long.

The rearrangement links TRBV4-2 to TRBJ1-2; D remains ambiguous. The V and J ends lost 0 bases and 8 bases respectively, with 16 bases between them. Germline CDR1 is LGHNA and CDR2 is YNFKEQ. The CDR3 totals 15 residues. DNA of the CDR3: TGTGCCAGCAGCCAAGATCACTGGAGTCCGCTCGGCTACACCTTC. Protein product: CASSQDHWSPLGYTF.

In its sample, this clone was seen a few times. The chain links TRBV7-2 to TRBJ2-5; TRBD2 is a possible D gene (6 bases). Trimming took 3 bases from V and 6 from J, leaving 17 bases between them. This CDR3 spans 15 amino acids. From germline, CDR1 is SGHTA and CDR2 FQGNSA. The CDR3 DNA is TGTGCCAGCAGCTTGGGGGGTATTTACGCGAAGACCCAGTACTTC. It yields the protein CASSLGGIYAKTQYF.

The chain has TRBV30 and TRBJ2-6; TRBD1 aligns across 9 bases. Germline loops: CDR1 GTSNPN, CDR2 SVGIG (reference sequence). CDR3 length equals 16 residues. The DNA of the CDR3 is TGTGCTAGGTCGGACAGGGGACGCCCCGGGGCCAACGTCCTGACTTTC. It codes for CARSDRGRPGANVLTF.